This T cell receptor beta chain was identified during a study of T cells in Graves' hyperthyroidism and ophthalmopathy. The CDR3 regions of TCR beta were amplified from RNA transcripts. HTBI primers were employed in a first-round RT-PCR of the TCR CDR3. TCRdb called the multiplex PCR reads again in MiXCR, with one record for every CDR3 protein. Counted here are around 600,000 distinct CDR3 sequences, more than 13% occurring once; the ten biggest clones make up 7.1%. This clonotype occurred many times. The sequenced material came from blood. The receptor comes from a woman between 18 and 29 years old with Graves' ophthalmopathy.

CDR3 sequence: CASSLFGGRNEQFF. In nucleotides, the CDR3 is TGTGCCAGCAGTTTATTCGGCGGGAGAAATGAGCAGTTCTTC. This rearrangement joins TRBV28 to TRBJ2-1, with 7 bases aligning to TRBD2. There are 14 residues in the CDR3. Unmatched junction bases numbered 4, after V lost 1 base and J lost 7 bases. The germline CDR1 and CDR2 sequences are MDHEN and SYDVKM.